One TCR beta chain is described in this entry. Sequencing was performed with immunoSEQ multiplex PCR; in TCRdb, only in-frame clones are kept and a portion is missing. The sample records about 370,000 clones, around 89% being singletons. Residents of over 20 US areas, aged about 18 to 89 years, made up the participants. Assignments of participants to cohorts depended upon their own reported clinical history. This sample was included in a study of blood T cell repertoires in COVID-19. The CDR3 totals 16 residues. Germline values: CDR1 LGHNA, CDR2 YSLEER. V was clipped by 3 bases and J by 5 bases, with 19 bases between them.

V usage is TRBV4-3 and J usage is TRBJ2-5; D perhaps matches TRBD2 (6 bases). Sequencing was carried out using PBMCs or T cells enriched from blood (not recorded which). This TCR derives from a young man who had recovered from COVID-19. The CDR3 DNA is TGCGCCAGCAGCCACACTAGCTCCGGACATCGGGAGACCCAGTACTTC. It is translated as CASSHTSSGHRETQYF.